The clone carrying this TCR beta chain was seen a few times. Germline CDR1 is GTSNPN and CDR2 is SVGIG (reference sequence). Trimming cost V 2 bases and J 3 bases; bases outside gene matches: 7. The CDR3 contains 15 residues. These data belong to a study of patients and donors after allogeneic stem cell transplantation. TCRdb recomputed calls from the RT-PCR reads with MiXCR, one row per CDR3 protein. This table has 410,000 or so distinct CDR3 sequences, around 15% appearing once. The clonotype comes from a human donor who was either an allogeneic HSCT recipient or a stem cell or donor lymphocyte infusion donor (not recorded which). It is not recorded whose cells these are; they may come from a transplant donor. Sequencing used blood, either unsorted or a sorted T cell fraction (not recorded which). V and J are TRBV30 and TRBJ2-7; 10 bases map to TRBD1. CDR3 bases: TGTGCCTGGAGTCCATTGGGACAGGGGTACTACGAGCAGTACTTC. This encodes CAWSPLGQGYYEQYF.